Sequencing of this T cell receptor (beta chain) was carried out in a study of vaccination effects on CD4 cells after COVID-19. Turning to this clone: The antigen is not known.

Expansion with viral peptide pools was applied to antigen-specific CD4+ T cells by the ViraFEST assay prior to sequencing. Culture proceeded for under twelve days, and CD4+ T cells were then isolated. No vaccinee had earlier SARS-CoV-2 infection, and nucleocapsid antibodies were negative. Method: immunoSEQ multiplex PCR; TCRdb's copy keeps in-frame clones and lacks some. The data show approximately 22,000 clones, around 79% seen once. This specimen consisted of CD4+ T cells from PBMCs cultured with HCoV-NL63 spike peptides, obtained before COVID-19 vaccination. The TCR was taken from a human donor who received a COVID-19 vaccine.

CDR3 region: CASSPIAGGSYNEQFF. CDR3 nucleotide sequence: TGTGCCAGCAGTCCCATAGCGGGAGGGTCCTACAATGAGCAGTTCTTC. The chain employs TRBV27 and TRBJ2-1; 11 nucleotides line up with TRBD2. CDR1 is MNHEY, CDR2 SMNVEV, per germline (reference sequence). The CDR3 has 16 amino acids. V was pared by 5 bases and J by 1 base, with 4 bases of the junction left unmatched.